This passage covers 9 T cell receptor beta chains from one sample sequenced in a study of shared clonotypes between healthy human individuals. Assay used: immunoSEQ multiplex PCR; TCRdb lists only in-frame clones, some missing. This sample has about 2.5 million clones, with 85% to 95% found just once. The sequenced sample was naive CD4+ T cells from PBMCs. The subset is: CD45RA+ positively selected. All receptors come from a man aged 18 to 29 in good health. Some clones in this sample may be carry-over from other donors' samples.

The gene calls are TRBV20-1 and TRBJ1-1; D is unclear. The CDR3 contains 10 residues. Germline CDR1 DFQATT, CDR2 SNEGSKA (reference sequence). The CDR3 DNA reads TGCAGAACACACGGGACTGAAGCTTTCTTT. As protein: CRTHGTEAFF.

Concerning this clone: Other nucleotide sequences in the sample specify the same CDR3. This chain uses TRBV6-1 with TRBJ1-1; no clear D gene. Per the germline V gene, CDR1 is MNHNS and CDR2 is SASEGT. The CDR3 covers 16 residues. Trimming took 1 base from V and 3 from J, leaving 15 bases between them. CDR3 amino acids: CASSEGGWYKDTEAFF. CDR3 nucleotide sequence: TGTGCCAGCAGTGAAGGCGGATGGTACAAGGACACTGAAGCTTTCTTT.

The chain joins TRBV7-2 to TRBJ1-2; D possibly corresponds to TRBD1 (5 bases). CDR3 size: 16 residues. Germline V lookup: CDR1 SGHTA, CDR2 FQGNSA. V shed 1 base and J shed 4 bases, with 16 bases lying between them. In DNA form, the CDR3 reads TGTGCCAGCAGCTTAGGGGCCGGGGCGCCGAGCTATGGCTACACCTTC. It specifies CASSLGAGAPSYGYTF. The whole variable domain, filled in from reference TRBV7-2 and TRBJ1-2, reads GAGVSQSPSNKVTEKGKDVELRCDPISGHTALYWYRQSLGQGLEFLIYFQGNSAPDKSGLPSDRFSAERTGGSVSTLTIQRTQQEDSAVYLCASSLGAGAPSYGYTFGSGTRLTVV.

The chain joins TRBV30 to TRBJ2-5; D may be TRBD2 (5 bases). Between the trimmed V and J ends, which lost 0 bases and 0 bases, there was a span of 11 bases. From germline, CDR1 is GTSNPN and CDR2 SVGIG (reference sequence). The CDR3 consists of 15 residues. CDR3 sequence reads: CAWSVGRVYQETQYF. CDR3 sequence (DNA): TGTGCCTGGAGTGTAGGGCGGGTGTACCAAGAGACCCAGTACTTC.

This clone was recorded a few times. V gene TRBV29-1 combines with J gene TRBJ1-1; D possibly corresponds to TRBD1 (6 bases). This CDR3 is built from 11 residues. V was trimmed by 4 bases and J by 7 bases, leaving 10 bases between them. Germline-derived CDR1 and CDR2 are SQVTM and ANQGSEA. As DNA, the CDR3 is TGCAGCGTTGGTGGGGGCGGTGAAGCTTTCTTT. It codes for CSVGGGGEAFF.

The V gene is TRBV5-1, the J gene TRBJ2-3; D possibly corresponds to TRBD1 (5 bases). V lost 1 base to trimming and J lost 1 base, with 10 bases between them. The germline CDR1 and CDR2 sequences are SGHRS and YFSETQ. The CDR3 extends over 15 amino acids. The CDR3 here is CASSLPQGGTDTQYF. For the CDR3, the DNA is TGCGCCAGCAGCTTGCCGCAGGGTGGCACAGATACGCAGTATTTT.

The V call is TRBV10-3, the J call TRBJ1-2; D unclear. Germline V gene lookup returns CDR1 ENHRY and CDR2 SYGVKD. The CDR3 extends over 12 amino acids. Trimming removed 5 bases at V and 4 bases at J, with 8 bases between. CDR3 nucleotides: TGTGCCATCAGTCGCTCGGGCTATGGCTACACCTTC. This sequence encodes CAISRSGYGYTF.

The chain has TRBV6-1 and TRBJ2-5; D is undetermined. The germline gives CDR1 MNHNS, CDR2 SASEGT. This CDR3 has 16 residues. The V end was cut by 0 bases, the J end by 1 base, with 12 bases between. CDR3 in amino acids: CASSEALRWSQETQYF. The CDR3 DNA reads as TGTGCCAGCAGTGAAGCTCTGCGCTGGAGCCAAGAGACCCAGTACTTC.

This clone appeared a few times. The J gene is TRBJ1-1, the V gene TRBV5-4; a possible D gene is TRBD1 (5 bases). CDR1 and CDR2 (germline): SGHNT, YYREEE (reference sequence). The CDR3 covers 15 residues. Between the trimmed V and J ends, which lost 4 bases and 1 base, there was a span of 14 bases. CDR3: CASSPLKGRNTEAFF. The CDR3 DNA reads as TGTGCCAGCAGCCCGTTGAAGGGGCGGAACACTGAAGCTTTCTTT.